Listed here is a single T cell receptor (beta chain). In its sample, this clone was seen a few times. The antigen this receptor binds is unknown. Per-base qualities were not stored, and no clone one base away is much larger. This sample stems from a study of shared clonotypes between healthy human individuals (dated by TCRdb to the early 2020s). About the investigation overall: The cohort included a few men and a couple of women between 18 and 49 years of age. To estimate repertoire size and how much clonotypes are shared between individuals, the study performed deep sequencing of blood TCR repertoires from a few healthy adults. For each donor, three plates each were used for CD4 naive and CD4 memory, two plates were used for CD8 naive, and one plate was used for CD8 memory. Per donor, leukapheresis produced somewhere between about 0.94 and 10 billion PBMCs. To increase sequencing depth and limit assay-specific biases, different laboratories used diverse techniques to prepare libraries and sequence TCR repertoires. Points the paper makes about the study in general: Higher generation probabilities were observed for clonotypes shared by all four sorted-subset donors than for non-shared clonotypes. Naive subsets generally had larger estimated clonotype richness than memory subsets did. Because the study included only a small number of donors, the genetic and exposure-history diversity represented was limited. Only blood was sampled, and tissue TCR repertoires likely differ from those in blood. Rarefaction of sorted-subset datasets indicated incomplete sequencing despite the large sequencing depth. Sharing across a few donors was observed for roughly 5.4% of naive CD4, less than 4% of naive CD8, 2% to 2.5% of memory CD4, and about 0.4% of memory CD8 clonotypes. Pairwise subsampling led to the expectation that sequencing depth would affect the degree of clonotype sharing among donors.

TCR CDR3 regions were amplified from genomic DNA by multiplex PCR using the deep immunoSEQ assay. For each cell subset, the extracted genomic DNA was distributed evenly across all wells of several immunoSEQ 96-well plates, and each plate served as one replicate. For sorted subsets, around 200 ng genomic DNA, equal to some 28,000 T cell genomes, was loaded into each replicate PCR. The purified libraries were quantified using a Qubit 3.0 fluorometer, sized with a Bioanalyzer 2100, and then quantified again using the KAPA Library Quantification kit. Each immunoSEQ 96-well plate was sequenced on its own single-read 150-cycle Illumina NextSeq 550 flow cell. The published analysis was carried out like this. The immunoSEQ output contained only junctional sequences without quality scores, so filtering could not match that applied to full-length reads. Sequences were annotated with PyIR, a Python wrapper for IgBLAST v1.9, and V/J genes and CDR3 were assigned using IMGT germline references. Any read was removed if the V/J assignment was weak (E-value above 1e-6), the CDR3 was missing, or the read contained stop codons, out-of-frame junctions, or ambiguous translated residues. V3J clonotypes were defined as sequences sharing an identical inferred V gene, J gene, and CDR3 amino acid sequence. Percentage overlap between repertoires was computed as shared unique clonotypes divided by the size of the smaller repertoire. Three approaches were used to assess repertoire richness: RTK rarefaction, the Chao1 estimator, and Recon v2.1 estimates of unobserved clonotypes. Generation probabilities for all TCRbeta clonotypes obtained by the gDNA method from several donors were computed using OLGA. TCRdb retrieved this table from immuneACCESS and kept in-frame rearrangements only. Not all clones are present; in checked studies, unresolved V genes account for under half, and no reason is known for the remainder. Clone size and the V and J calls come from that table; the DNA yielded D and trimming. The sample yields hundreds of thousands of clones; around 72% were counted once. The top ten constitute approximately 1.7% of the sample.

Trimming takes 5 bases from V and 4 bases from J, and the germline ends sit 17 bases apart. Taken from the germline V gene, the CDR1 and CDR2 loops are SGHTA and FQGNSA. Reading from cysteine to phenylalanine, the CDR3 counts 16 amino acids. The DNA shown is the 48-base CDR3, in frame from base 1. The donors were healthy, HIV-negative adults with no recently reported acute infections or vaccinations. Only Caucasian adults living in Nashville, Tennessee, USA were represented among the donors. CD4+ T cells were enriched by magnetic negative selection; naive cells were then positively selected on CD45RA, and the negative fraction formed the memory subset. Blood was obtained by leukapheresis, after which PBMCs were separated by Ficoll-Histopaque density gradient centrifugation and cryopreserved in liquid nitrogen vapor phase. Analytical flow cytometry was used to check the purity and quantity of every magnetically sorted T cell population. Genomic DNA was isolated from every sorted fraction and measured by UV absorbance on a Nanodrop 2000c.

The TCR was taken from a woman aged 25 to 39 in good health. Recombination linked TRBV7-2 to TRBJ1-4; a confident D gene designation cannot be given. The sequenced sample consisted of memory CD4+ T cells sorted from blood. What the cell subset or site label conveys for this sample: CD45RA-negative fraction. The CDR3 has the sequence CASSTRRTISNEKLFF. The DNA is as follows: TGTGCCAGCAGCACACGTCGGACGATTAGTAATGAAAAACTGTTTTTT.